This is a list of T cell receptor beta chains from one sample in a study of T cells after yellow fever vaccination. Each CDR3 protein gets one entry after TCRdb re-called the 5' RACE reads with MiXCR. This table holds around 550,000 distinct CDR3 sequences, over 15% found once. Sample: PBMCs, taken 15 days after the yellow fever booster vaccination. The source of these receptors is a man aged 30 to 45 who received the YFV17D yellow fever vaccine. Both conserved end residues are part of each CDR3. Fields, in order: V gene, J gene, CDR3 protein.

>TRBV6-5|TRBJ2-1
CASSYSGQSGDEQFF
>TRBV5-1|TRBJ1-2
CASSLDVGINYGYTF
>TRBV11-1|TRBJ2-1
CASSSEVSGNGYEQFF
>TRBV5-4|TRBJ2-2
CASSFAGTGGQWELFF
>TRBV13|TRBJ2-7
CASGRFRDRVSYEQYF
>TRBV7-2|TRBJ2-2
CASSLRNGNTNTGELFF
>TRBV30|TRBJ2-3
CAAQGAPSTDTQYF
>TRBV28|TRBJ1-6
CASNPGGVRSPLHF
>TRBV9|TRBJ2-2
CASSVGLAGINTGELFF
>TRBV5-1|TRBJ2-3
CASSSYPPGSGPTDTQYF
>TRBV18|TRBJ1-1
CASSPKDLENTEAFF